This entry concerns a single T cell receptor beta chain. This CDR3 is built from 12 residues. The germline CDR1 and CDR2 sequences are SQVTM and ANQGSEA. The V segment lost 6 bases and the J segment 9 bases; nucleotides outside the gene matches: 7. Primers: 60 Vbeta forward and 13 Jbeta reverse. Method: immunoSEQ multiplex PCR; TCRdb's copy keeps in-frame clones and lacks some. The data contain about 160,000 clones, about four fifths of them seen just once; the ten biggest clones take up approximately 3.7%. The sample belongs to a study of cytomegalovirus exposure and HLA in healthy donors. Sequenced sample: PBMCs. This TCR was sampled from a human donor in good health. The genes are TRBV29-1 and TRBJ2-1; 8 bases are a match to TRBD2. The CDR3 coding sequence is TGCAGCGTCTCAGACGGGGGGGGTGAGCAGTTCTTC. Protein product: CSVSDGGGEQFF.